This T cell receptor (beta chain) was retrieved from a study of T cell repertoires in cytomegalovirus infection. This CDR3 contains 14 residues. V was pared by 6 bases and J by 5 bases, with 5 bases of the junction left unmatched. CDR1 and CDR2 (germline): LGHNT, FRNRAP. Comments on this clonotype: Its matching antigen is unknown.

TCRdb redid the calling of the reads with MiXCR, one entry per CDR3 protein. The repertoire holds roughly 340,000 distinct CDR3 sequences, with almost 30% as singletons. This specimen consisted of cultured PBMCs, obtained from culture after CMV antigen stimulation. The clonotype comes from a human donor in good health (CMV status not recorded). Some clones in this sample may be carry-over from other donors' samples. This chain connects TRBV12-5 to TRBJ1-5; TRBD1 agrees at 9 bases. CDR3 in amino acids: CASGPGTGHQPQHF. CDR3 coding DNA: TGTGCTAGTGGACCTGGGACAGGGCATCAGCCCCAGCATTTT. The full variable domain, completed using reference TRBV12-5 and TRBJ1-5, is DARVTQTPRHKVTEMGQEVTMRCQPILGHNTVFWYRQTMMQGLELLAYFRNRAPLDDSGMPKDRFSAEMPDATLATLKIQPSEPRDSAVYFCASGPGTGHQPQHFGDGTRLSIL.